Sequencing of this T cell receptor (beta chain) was carried out in a study of T cells after yellow fever vaccination. General observations from the study: It was the secondary response that reached its peak faster, day 5 versus 15, but it was weaker. Among all clonotypes, a small share was observed in both CD4 and CD8 compartments. Once the booster was given, most primary-vaccination clones reappeared, at approximately 97% for CD4 and over 75% for CD8.

In this sample, this clonotype turned up many times. The antigen is not known. UMIs were added to TCR cDNA along with a universal primer site when it was made by 5'RACE template switching. From the 5' RACE reads, TCRdb called clonotypes with MiXCR, one entry per CDR3 protein. This sample has 300,000 to 450,000 distinct CDR3 sequences; around 8.1% occur once, and the top ten carry 15% to 20%. CDR3 length: 14 residues. The germline V and J ends were trimmed by 4 bases and 4 bases, with 13 bases remaining between them. The input for sequencing was PBMCs, taken 45 days after the first yellow fever vaccination. The receptor was isolated from a young man who received the YFV17D yellow fever vaccine. The rearrangement uses TRBV12-3 or TRBV12-4 and TRBJ1-2; maybe TRBD1 (6 bases). CDR3 sequence (DNA): TGTGCCAGCAGTTCCCAGTGGGGGCCCTATGGCTACACCTTC. Residues: CASSSQWGPYGYTF.